Below are 15 T cell receptor beta chains sequenced from a single sample in a study of cytomegalovirus exposure and HLA in healthy donors. Assay: immunoSEQ multiplex PCR; the TCRdb copy retains only in-frame clones and omits some. Here the sample spans hundreds of thousands of clones, approximately 87% being singletons. The sequenced sample was PBMCs. Receptor source: a man between 18 and 29 years old in good health and CMV-seronegative.

The chain combines TRBV5-6 with TRBJ1-2; the D gene is possibly TRBD1 (6 bases). The V and J ends lost 0 bases and 0 bases respectively, with 12 bases between them. The CDR3 contains 16 residues. Germline V gene sequence: CDR1 SGHDT, CDR2 YYEEEE. This CDR3 is CASSLAGATSNYGYTF. Written as DNA, the CDR3 is TGTGCCAGCAGCTTGGCAGGGGCTACTTCTAACTATGGCTACACCTTC.

V is TRBV11-2 and J is TRBJ1-2; D gene ambiguous. The V end was cut by 1 base, the J end by 0 bases, with 6 bases between. The germline gives CDR1 SGHAT, CDR2 FQNNGV. The CDR3 totals 14 residues. The CDR3 protein is CASSLGPANYGYTF. In DNA, the CDR3 is TGTGCCAGCAGCTTAGGTCCAGCTAACTATGGCTACACCTTC. The full variable domain, with the rest looked up from reference TRBV11-2 and TRBJ1-2, is EAGVAQSPRYKIIEKRQSVAFWCNPISGHATLYWYQQILGQGPKLLIQFQNNGVVDDSQLPKDRFSAERLKGVDSTLKIQPAKLEDSAVYLCASSLGPANYGYTFGSGTRLTVV.

The V and J genes are TRBV7-9 and TRBJ2-4; D not certain. CDR3 length: 18 residues. V lost 6 bases and J 2 bases, leaving 23 bases between the germline ends. In germline, CDR1 is SEHNR, CDR2 FQNEAQ (reference sequence). CDR3 coding DNA: TGTGCCAGCAGTCGAAACCGATATGAGTCTACGACCAAAAACATTCAGTACTTC. Translated, it gives CASSRNRYESTTKNIQYF.

V and J are TRBV2 and TRBJ1-2, with TRBD1 as a possible D gene (6 bases). The V end was cut by 3 bases, the J end by 6 bases, with 11 bases between. The CDR3 spans 13 residues. In germline, CDR1 is SNHLY, CDR2 FYNNEI. The CDR3 region has the DNA TGTGCCAGCAGTGAGGACAGATTGAATGGCTACACCTTC. Translating it yields CASSEDRLNGYTF.

The rearrangement links TRBV4-3 to TRBJ1-4; D is ambiguous. CDR3 length equals 16 residues. Trimming took off 0 bases at V and 8 bases at J, with 16 bases between the two ends. The germline V gene has CDR1 LGHNA and CDR2 YSLEER. CDR3 amino acids: CASSQEFEGRGEKLFF. DNA of the CDR3: TGCGCCAGCAGCCAAGAATTCGAGGGTCGGGGAGAAAAACTGTTTTTT.

The chain is built from TRBV9 and TRBJ2-2; 8 bases are shared with TRBD2. V shed 1 base and J 4 bases; nucleotides not matched to a gene: 12. CDR1 SGDLS and CDR2 YYNGEE come from the germline V gene. The CDR3 runs 18 residues. CDR3 sequence: CASSVPSTSEHGTGELFF. CDR3 sequence (DNA): TGTGCCAGCAGCGTACCCTCGACTAGCGAACATGGCACCGGGGAGCTGTTTTTT.

The chain recombines TRBV2 with TRBJ2-7, with D perhaps TRBD1 (6 bases). The CDR3 length is 13 residues. V was trimmed by 3 bases and J by 2 bases, leaving 8 bases between them. Germline V gene data show CDR1 as SNHLY and CDR2 as FYNNEI. The CDR3 nucleotides are TGTGCCAGCAGTGAGGGGGCCCCCTACGAGCAGTACTTC. Its translation is CASSEGAPYEQYF.

This clone showed up just a few times. The chain carries TRBV4-3 and TRBJ2-7; tentative D call: TRBD2 (5 bases). With 2 bases removed from V and 4 bases from J, the gap between germline ends came to 12 bases. Germline V gene data show CDR1 as LGHNA and CDR2 as YSLEER. The CDR3 covers 14 residues. The CDR3 DNA reads as TGCGCCAGCAGCCAATTCGGCGGGCCGTACGAGCAGTACTTC. Translation: CASSQFGGPYEQYF.

Written as DNA, the CDR3 is TGTGCCAGCAGTTTATACGCGGGGGGGCAGACCCAGTACTTC. This sequence encodes CASSLYAGGQTQYF. The gene calls are TRBV27 and TRBJ2-5; 9 bases align to TRBD2. This CDR3 comprises 14 residues. Germline V gene lookup returns CDR1 MNHEY and CDR2 SMNVEV (reference sequence). V shed 1 base, J shed 6 bases, and the junction held 3 bases outside the gene matches.

The chain is built from TRBV18 and TRBJ1-1; 7 bases map to TRBD1. The germline V gene encodes CDR1 KGHSH and CDR2 LQKENI. This CDR3 is 15 amino acids long. V was clipped by 3 bases and J by 6 bases; unmatched bases: 10. The CDR3 DNA reads as TGTGCCAGCTCACCGAAGGGACAGCGTGGCGCTGAAGCTTTCTTT. This gives the protein CASSPKGQRGAEAFF.

This clone came up once. This chain joins TRBV6-1 and TRBJ1-2, with a tentative D call TRBD1 (6 bases). V lost 3 bases and J lost 5, with 16 bases in between. CDR1 MNHNS and CDR2 SASEGT come from the germline V gene. The CDR3 covers 15 residues. This CDR3 is CASSETKGGSYGYTF. CDR3 DNA sequence: TGTGCCAGCAGTGAGACGAAAGGGGGAAGTTATGGCTACACCTTC.

This clone was seen a single time. The chain recombines TRBV6-5 with TRBJ1-2; D perhaps matches TRBD1 (5 bases). Per the germline V gene, CDR1 is MNHEY and CDR2 is SVGAGI. The CDR3 has 14 residues. V gave up 8 bases and J gave up 8 bases, with 21 bases separating them. CDR3: CASHSGLSAVGYTF. The CDR3 coding sequence is TGTGCCAGCCACTCGGGACTCTCAGCCGTCGGCTACACCTTC.

A remark on this clone: Additional DNA sequences in this sample encode the identical CDR3. The chain has TRBV28 and TRBJ2-1; TRBD2 aligns across 7 bases. The CDR3 runs to 13 residues. Unmatched junction bases numbered 2, after V lost 5 bases and J lost 4 bases. CDR1 and CDR2 (germline): MDHEN, SYDVKM. In nucleotides, the CDR3 is TGTGCCAGCAGTAGCGGGGCATACAATGAGCAGTTCTTC. Translating gives CASSSGAYNEQFF. Full variable domain (remainder filled in from reference TRBV28 and TRBJ2-1): DVKVTQSSRYLVKRTGEKVFLECVQDMDHENMFWYRQDPGLGLRLIYFSYDVKMKEKGDIPEGYSVSREKKERFSLILESASTNQTSMYLCASSSGAYNEQFFGPGTRLTVL.

The genes are TRBV6-6 and TRBJ2-1, with D possibly matching TRBD2 (6 bases). CDR3 length: 16 amino acids. V was trimmed by 8 bases and J by 6 bases, leaving 23 bases between them. The germline gives CDR1 MNHNY, CDR2 SVGAGI (reference sequence). DNA for the CDR3: TGTGCCAGCGGTTCATCCAGAACTAGCACGGGCAATGAGCAGTTCTTC. As protein: CASGSSRTSTGNEQFF.

The rearrangement uses TRBV2 and TRBJ1-4; D gene uncertain. Germline V gene data show CDR1 as SNHLY and CDR2 as FYNNEI. The CDR3 runs 16 residues. V lost 5 bases and J 9 bases, leaving 22 bases between the germline ends. The CDR3 sequence is CASSLSGGGDMKKLFF. The CDR3 DNA reads TGTGCCAGCAGTCTATCTGGAGGAGGAGATATGAAAAAACTGTTTTTT.